Included here is one T cell receptor beta chain sequence, with context. Its specificity is not known. This record comes from a study of cytomegalovirus exposure and HLA in healthy donors. The study's findings and limits: Most TCR sequences showed up rarely, but some public TCRs showed up in many donors.

Only in-frame clones appear in the TCRdb table, and some are missing; sequencing was by immunoSEQ multiplex PCR. The repertoire consists of 150,000 or so clones, with about 89% occurring once and the leading ten covering roughly 2.6%. The length of the CDR3 is 17 residues. Trimming left V 3 bases short and J 1 base short, with 17 bases between. Germline V gives CDR1 KGHSH, CDR2 LQKENI. Sequencing was done on a sample of PBMCs. This sequence originates from a man between 18 and 35 years old in good health and CMV-seropositive. The rearrangement uses TRBV18 and TRBJ2-3; D might be TRBD2 (6 bases). CDR3 amino acids: CASSPTKGWEGTDTQYF. The CDR3 region has the DNA TGTGCCAGCTCACCGACAAAAGGATGGGAGGGCACAGATACGCAGTATTTT.